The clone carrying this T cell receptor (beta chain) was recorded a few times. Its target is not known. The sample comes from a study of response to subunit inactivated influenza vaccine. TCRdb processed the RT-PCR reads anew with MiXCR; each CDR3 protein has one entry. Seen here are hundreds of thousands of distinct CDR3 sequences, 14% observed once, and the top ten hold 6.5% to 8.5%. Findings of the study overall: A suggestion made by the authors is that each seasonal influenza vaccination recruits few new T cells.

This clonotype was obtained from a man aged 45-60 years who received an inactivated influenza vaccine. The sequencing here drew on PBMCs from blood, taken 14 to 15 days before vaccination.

CDR3 region: CSARGQGLNQPQHF. DNA for the CDR3: TGCAGTGCTAGAGGTCAGGGCCTCAATCAGCCCCAGCATTTT. The chain couples TRBV20-1 to TRBJ1-5; perhaps TRBD1 as D (5 bases). The germline gives CDR1 DFQATT, CDR2 SNEGSKA (reference sequence). Trimming shortened V by 1 base and J by 3 bases, and 10 bases separated the two germline ends. This CDR3 comprises 14 residues.